This TCR beta chain was found in a study of T cell responses to AZD1222 COVID-19 vaccine. Concerning this clone: The antigen remains undetermined.

The CDR3 is 12 amino acids. Germline V gene data show CDR1 as SGHTS and CDR2 as YDEGEE. Trimming stripped 2 bases from V and 5 bases from J, with 7 bases between. Study findings and constraints: Repertoire sampling occurred only after the peak T cell response. Unmutated variant regions are reportedly the target of nearly half of TCRs that are spike-specific.

TCRdb's copy holds only in-frame clones and misses some; the assay was immunoSEQ multiplex PCR. The sample carries 80,000 or so clones, 88% recorded once. The source of this sequence is an adult in good health. The V call is TRBV5-8, the J call TRBJ1-1, with unresolved D. Source: peripheral blood, taken on day 0 of MenACWY control vaccination. Here the CDR3 DNA reads TGTGCCAGCAGCTTAACGGTAACTGAAGCTTTCTTT. This sequence encodes CASSLTVTEAFF.